This T cell receptor (beta chain) was sequenced in a study of shared clonotypes between healthy human individuals. The assay was immunoSEQ multiplex PCR, and TCRdb's table has in-frame clones only and misses some. The repertoire has about a million clones, about 72% of them found once; the top ten carry about 0.89%. The sequencing sample was made of memory CD4+ T cells from PBMCs. Indicated subset: CD45RA-negative fraction. The clonotype originates from a man aged 18 to 29 in good health. Some clones in this sample may be carry-over from other donors' samples.

DNA for the CDR3: TGTGCCAGCAGCCAAGGACTAGGGATAGAGACCCAGTACTTC. Translation: CASSQGLGIETQYF. The chain is built from TRBV14 and TRBJ2-5, with D possibly being TRBD2 (6 bases). The CDR3 has 14 amino acids. Germline V gene sequence: CDR1 SGHDN, CDR2 FVKESK. V was clipped by 1 base and J by 4 bases, with 10 bases between them.